This is a list of T cell receptor beta chains from one sample in a study of T cells in Graves' hyperthyroidism and ophthalmopathy. MiXCR, applied by TCRdb to the multiplex PCR reads, yields one record per CDR3 protein. The sample contains about 640,000 distinct CDR3 sequences, less than 25% of which appear only once. Sequencing input: blood. These receptors were collected from a man aged 25 to 40 with Graves' ophthalmopathy. CDR3s include the opening cysteine and the closing phenylalanine or tryptophan. D genes are given only for firm matches. Clone size appears in some rows only: once, few, many, or a class for an expanded clone.

D	V	J	size	DNA	CDR3
TRBD1	TRBV5-5	TRBJ2-7	few	TGTGCCAGCAGCGCTGGCTCCGGGACAGGCCCATCCTACGAGCAGTACTTC	CASSAGSGTGPSYEQYF
NA	TRBV7-2	TRBJ2-7	many	TGTGCCAGCAGCCCCATGGGGGCCTACGAGCAGTACTTC	CASSPMGAYEQYF
NA	TRBV6-2/TRBV6-3	TRBJ2-7	NA	TGTGCCAGCAGTTCCGTCCGAGCTAACCGCAACGAGCAGTACTTC	CASSSVRANRNEQYF
NA	TRBV7-3	TRBJ2-3	NA	TGTGCCAGCAGTTGGGACCCCGGGACGGATACGCAGTATTTT	CASSWDPGTDTQYF
NA	TRBV7-9	TRBJ1-1	few	TGTGCCAGCAGCGGGGGGACGGGAGTGTACACTGAAGCTTTCTTT	CASSGGTGVYTEAFF
NA	TRBV6-2/TRBV6-3	TRBJ2-1	NA	TGTGCCAGCAGGAACACCTACAATGAGCAGTTCTTC	CASRNTYNEQFF
NA	TRBV27	TRBJ2-4	many	TGTGCCAGCAGAAAGGGAGAACCGACCCTAGCCAAAAACATTCAGTACTTC	CASRKGEPTLAKNIQYF
NA	TRBV6-2/TRBV6-3	TRBJ2-2	few	TGTGCCAGCAGGGCAGACAGAAACACCGGGGAGCTGTTTTTT	CASRADRNTGELFF
NA	TRBV6-4	TRBJ2-1	many	TGTGCCAGCAGTCCGACACCGACGTCCTACAATGAGCAGTTCTTC	CASSPTPTSYNEQFF
TRBD1	TRBV27	TRBJ2-2	NA	TGTGCCAGTGCCCCGGGACAGGGCTACGCCGGGGAGCTGTTTTTT	CASAPGQGYAGELFF
TRBD1	TRBV28	TRBJ2-3	many	TGTGCCAGCAGTTTACGGTCCCGGGACAGGGCCACAGATACGCAGTATTTT	CASSLRSRDRATDTQYF
NA	TRBV14	TRBJ2-2	few	TGTGCCAGCAGCCAAGAATGGGGGCGCACCGGGGAGCTGTTTTTT	CASSQEWGRTGELFF
NA	TRBV30	TRBJ1-5	many	TGTGCCTGGAGCGGGGGGCTCGGTCAGCCCCAGCATTTT	CAWSGGLGQPQHF
NA	TRBV19	TRBJ1-5	NA	TGTGCCAGTAGTATATGGAGCCCGGTCGGTCAGCCCCAGCATTTT	CASSIWSPVGQPQHF
NA	TRBV20-1	TRBJ2-6	NA	TGCAGTGCTAGAGATAGGAAGAAGTTAGGGGCCAACGTCCTGACTTTC	CSARDRKKLGANVLTF
NA	TRBV2	TRBJ1-1	few	TGTGCCAGCCCCCGGGGGAACACTGAAGCTTTCTTT	CASPRGNTEAFF
NA	TRBV10-2	TRBJ1-4	few	TGCGCCAGCAGTGTACAGGGATACGGGGATGAAAAACTGTTTTTT	CASSVQGYGDEKLFF
TRBD2	TRBV20-1	TRBJ2-7	NA	TGCAGTGCTAGGGTAGCGGGAGTTTACGAGCAGTACTTC	CSARVAGVYEQYF
NA	TRBV3-1	TRBJ1-2	NA	TGTGCCAGCAGCCCCAGACGGATGAACTATGGCTACACCTTC	CASSPRRMNYGYTF
TRBD1	TRBV28	TRBJ1-1	many	TGTGCCAGCTCGGGACAGCAAAACACTGAAGCTTTCTTT	CASSGQQNTEAFF
TRBD2	TRBV15	TRBJ2-7	few	TGTGCCACCAGCAGACCCGGGCGGGGGAGGTCCTACGAGCAGTACTTC	CATSRPGRGRSYEQYF
NA	TRBV11-1	TRBJ2-4	few	TGTGCCAGCAGCCACCCCCCCGCAAACATTCAGTACTTC	CASSHPPANIQYF
TRBD2	TRBV28	TRBJ2-2	few	TGTGCCAGCAGCACCTCTAGCGGGAGGGCCGGGGTCGGGGAGCTGTTTTTT	CASSTSSGRAGVGELFF
NA	TRBV10-3	TRBJ1-5	few	TGTGCCATCAGCCAGGGATACGGCAATCAGCCCCAGCATTTT	CAISQGYGNQPQHF
TRBD2	TRBV20-1	TRBJ2-3	many	TGCAGTGCTAGAGATCTCAGAAGACTAGCGGGAGTATCGGGCACAGATACGCAGTATTTT	CSARDLRRLAGVSGTDTQYF
NA	TRBV30	TRBJ1-6	few	TGTGCCTGGACCCCGGGCGGGGCCTCACCCCTCCACTTT	CAWTPGGASPLHF
NA	TRBV5-4	TRBJ2-3	NA	TGTGCCAGCAGCTTGGTAGGGTCCTCTAGCACAGATACGCAGTATTTT	CASSLVGSSSTDTQYF
NA	TRBV6-5	TRBJ2-7	few	TGTGCCAGCAGTTACTCGAATGCCTACGAGCAGTACTTC	CASSYSNAYEQYF
NA	TRBV27	TRBJ2-7	many	TGTGCCAGCAGTGAGGTAGGAGGATCCAGCTACGAGCAGTACTTC	CASSEVGGSSYEQYF
TRBD2	TRBV3-1	TRBJ2-7	few	TGTGCCAGCAGCCCCGTAGTTAGCGGGCCCTACGAGCAGTACTTC	CASSPVVSGPYEQYF
TRBD1	TRBV18	TRBJ2-5	few	TGTGCCAGCTCACAGACCGGGACAGTAAAAGAGACCCAGTACTTC	CASSQTGTVKETQYF
NA	TRBV5-1	TRBJ1-1	many	TGCGCCAGCAGGTTACAGGGCCCGAGGACTGAAGCTTTCTTT	CASRLQGPRTEAFF
TRBD1	TRBV20-1	TRBJ2-1	few	TGCAGTGCTAGCAACAGGGGCTATAATGAGCAGTTCTTC	CSASNRGYNEQFF
NA	TRBV6-1	TRBJ1-1	many	TGTGCCAGCAGTGAAGTTTTGACAGGGAACACTGAAGCTTTCTTT	CASSEVLTGNTEAFF
TRBD2	TRBV15	TRBJ2-1	few	TGTGCCACCAGCAGACTCCGGGGGCAGCACCATGGGACTAGCGGGAGTTACAATGAGCAGTTCTTC	CATSRLRGQHHGTSGSYNEQFF
TRBD2	TRBV11-2	TRBJ2-1	many	TGTGCCAGCAGCTTACGCACCGGGACTAGCGGAACCTACAATGAGCAGTTCTTC	CASSLRTGTSGTYNEQFF
TRBD2	TRBV20-1	TRBJ2-1	NA	TGCAGTGCTAGAGATGGTCTAGCGGGAGGGCCAAACAATGAGCAGTTCTTC	CSARDGLAGGPNNEQFF
NA	TRBV6-5	TRBJ2-1	NA	TGTGCCAGCAGTTACTCGAGAGGGGGGCACGGCAATGAGCAGTTCTTC	CASSYSRGGHGNEQFF
TRBD2	TRBV10-3	TRBJ2-7	few	TGTGCCATTAGCGGGGACCCCACCTACGAGCAGTACTTC	CAISGDPTYEQYF
TRBD2	TRBV27	TRBJ2-7	NA	TGTGCCAGCAGTAGAGTACTTAGCGGGAGGCCCTACGAGCAGTACTTC	CASSRVLSGRPYEQYF
TRBD1	TRBV9	TRBJ1-1	NA	TGTGCCAGCAGCCCCCAAAGAGGGACAGGGGTAGGCGAAGCTTTCTTT	CASSPQRGTGVGEAFF
NA	TRBV28	TRBJ2-7	many	TGTGCCAGCAGCATGGACCTCACCTCCGGGAACCCCTCGAACTACGAGCAGTACTTC	CASSMDLTSGNPSNYEQYF
TRBD2	TRBV20-1	TRBJ2-2	few	TGCAGTGCCAGGACTAGCAGGAACACCGGGGAGCTGTTTTTT	CSARTSRNTGELFF
TRBD1	TRBV15	TRBJ2-5	NA	TGTGCCACCAGCAGAGATCGAGGGGACAGGCAAGAGACCCAGTACTTC	CATSRDRGDRQETQYF
TRBD1	TRBV28	TRBJ2-7	many	TGTGCCAGCAGTTTAAGCCCAGGACAGGGCCACGAGCAGTACTTC	CASSLSPGQGHEQYF
NA	TRBV28	TRBJ2-1	NA	TGTGCCATCTCACAAACCCAAGACAGGCGGCAGTTCTTC	CAISQTQDRRQFF
NA	TRBV3-1	TRBJ1-5	many	TGTGCCAGCAGCCAAAACAGGCATAGCAATCAGCCCCAGCATTTT	CASSQNRHSNQPQHF
TRBD1	TRBV7-3	TRBJ2-1	few	TGTGCCAGCAGCTCCCGGACAGGGATCTCTGACAATGAGCAGTTCTTC	CASSSRTGISDNEQFF
TRBD1	TRBV7-6	TRBJ1-4	NA	TGTGCCAGCAGCGCCCAGGGGGTTGGCGTTCTGACTAATGAAAAACTGTTTTTT	CASSAQGVGVLTNEKLFF
TRBD1	TRBV18	TRBJ1-5	many	TGTGCCAGCTCACCAACAGGGGATCAGCCCCAGCATTTT	CASSPTGDQPQHF
TRBD1	TRBV2	TRBJ2-7	few	TGTGCCAGCCGCGGGCAGGGGGCTCTCGAGCAGTACTTC	CASRGQGALEQYF
TRBD2	TRBV12-3/TRBV12-4	TRBJ2-1	NA	TGTGCCAGCTCCTGGGACTACACAATGACTCAGTTCTTC	CASSWDYTMTQFF
NA	TRBV11-2	TRBJ2-7	many	TGTGCCAGCAGCCAAACAGGAGCTAGCTTGTACGAGCAGTACTTC	CASSQTGASLYEQYF
TRBD1	TRBV18	TRBJ2-7	many	TGTGCCAGCTCACCGGGACAGGGGATCGGCGCTGACCACGAGCAGTACTTC	CASSPGQGIGADHEQYF
NA	TRBV4-1	TRBJ2-5	NA	TGCGCCAGCAGCCAAGTCGTACAAGAGACCCAGTACTTC	CASSQVVQETQYF
NA	TRBV27	TRBJ2-7	many	TGTGCCAGCAGTCGGGTCTACGAGCAGTACTTC	CASSRVYEQYF
NA	TRBV7-9	TRBJ2-7	few	TGTGCCACGTCGGTAGGGGGAGTAGGCTACGAGCAGTACTTC	CATSVGGVGYEQYF
NA	TRBV5-1	TRBJ1-4	many	TGCGCCAGCAGCGTCAACACCGAGGGGTCTGAAAAACTGTTTTTT	CASSVNTEGSEKLFF
TRBD2	TRBV19	TRBJ2-1	NA	TGTGCCAGTAGTATGGCGGCGGGAGGTTACAATGAGCAGTTCTTC	CASSMAAGGYNEQFF